The 31 T cell receptor beta chains presented below share a single source sample, sequenced in a study of beta chain features in type 1 diabetes (dated by TCRdb to the late 2010s). The research as a whole found: Type 1 diabetes patients showed a moderate but significant shortening of TCRB CDR3 length in all four CD4+ subsets.

Which antigens these TCRs recognize remains unknown. Library creation used the immunoSEQ multiplex PCR assay. The High Capacity cDNA Reverse Transcription Kit was used to reverse transcribe all of the isolated RNA, meaning that expressed TCRB transcripts were what got sequenced. Imported from immuneACCESS, the table was reduced by TCRdb to in-frame sequences with V and J called. These copies leave out some clones; in studies compared against another copy, an unresolved V gene accounts for under half, and the cause of the remainder is not known. The sample contains some 270,000 clones, about a tenth of them found a single time. Roughly 0.017% of the sample comes from the top ten. Sequencing was carried out using naive CD4+ T cells from blood. The cell subset or site label on this specimen signifies: true naive CD4+ T cells. The receptors stem from a young man with type 1 diabetes.

The gene calls are TRBV7-9 and TRBJ2-3; TRBD2 aligns across 12 bases. The V gene end was trimmed by 4 bases and the J gene end by 2 bases; junction bases not matched to a gene: 4. This CDR3 is built from 16 residues. The germline V gene has CDR1 SEHNR and CDR2 FQNEAQ (reference sequence). CDR3 amino acids: CASSSGLAGSTDTQYF. Written as DNA, the CDR3 is TGTGCCAGCAGCTCTGGACTAGCGGGGTCCACAGATACGCAGTATTTT.

The chain combines TRBV7-3 with TRBJ2-7; possibly TRBD1 for D (6 bases). The germline V gene encodes CDR1 SGHTA and CDR2 FQGTGA. There are 12 residues in the CDR3. With 9 bases removed from V and 5 bases from J, the gap between germline ends came to 14 bases. CDR3 in amino acids: CASPQGPHEQYF. The CDR3 DNA follows: TGTGCCAGTCCCCAGGGGCCCCACGAGCAGTACTTC.

A few counts support this clone. DNA for the CDR3: TGCGCCAGCAGCCAAGTTCCGCTACAAGAGACCCAGTACTTC. Its protein product is CASSQVPLQETQYF. The chain is built from TRBV4-3 and TRBJ2-5; D remains ambiguous. The CDR3 contains 14 residues. Trimming left V 1 base short and J 2 bases short, with 8 bases between. Germline lookup yields CDR1 LGHNA and CDR2 YSLEER.

The rearrangement links TRBV5-4 to TRBJ2-2; D call uncertain. With 0 bases removed from V and 6 bases from J, the gap between germline ends came to 6 bases. The CDR3 contains 13 residues. Germline CDR1 and CDR2: SGHNT and YYREEE (reference sequence). CDR3 sequence: CASSLDSPGELFF. The CDR3 DNA reads TGTGCCAGCAGCTTGGACAGTCCCGGGGAGCTGTTTTTT.

The gene calls are TRBV10-3 and TRBJ1-5; a weak D match, TRBD1 (5 bases). The V gene's germline CDR1 is ENHRY and CDR2 SYGVKD. The length of the CDR3 is 15 residues. V lost 5 bases to trimming and J lost 0 bases, with 11 bases between them. For the CDR3, the DNA is TGTGCCATCAGTCCGACAGCAAATAGCAATCAGCCCCAGCATTTT. Its translation is CAISPTANSNQPQHF.

There are a few counts of this clone. The chain combines TRBV28 with TRBJ1-2; 7 bases map to TRBD1. CDR1 and CDR2 (germline): MDHEN, SYDVKM. V shed 4 bases and J 8 bases; nucleotides not matched to a gene: 7. The CDR3 covers 13 residues. CDR3 in amino acids: CASSSQGVGGYTF. The CDR3 DNA is TGTGCCAGCAGTTCCCAGGGGGTGGGCGGCTACACCTTC.

The CDR3 bases are TGTGCCAGCAGCCTCGGACTAGCGGGGGGACCCCTCCCGGAGACCCAGTACTTC. Protein sequence: CASSLGLAGGPLPETQYF. The chain links TRBV9 to TRBJ2-5; TRBD2 matches at 14 bases. CDR3 length: 18 residues. With 4 bases clipped from V and 5 bases from J, the junction kept 13 bases outside the gene matches. Germline V gene data show CDR1 as SGDLS and CDR2 as YYNGEE.

In nucleotides, the CDR3 is TGTGCCAGCAGCTTAGGGGGGCCTATGACCGGGGAGCTGTTTTTT. Protein: CASSLGGPMTGELFF. The chain joins TRBV7-2 to TRBJ2-2; D may be TRBD1 (6 bases). The V and J ends lost 1 base and 5 bases respectively, with 11 bases between them. The CDR3 runs 15 residues. Germline V CDR1 and CDR2: SGHTA, FQGNSA.

The rearrangement joins TRBV7-3 to TRBJ1-2; D call uncertain. V lost 5 bases and J 3 bases, leaving 10 bases between the germline ends. Germline V gene data show CDR1 as SGHTA and CDR2 as FQGTGA. The CDR3 spans 13 residues. The CDR3 protein is CASSAGMDYGYTF. The CDR3 region has the DNA TGTGCCAGCAGCGCGGGGATGGACTATGGCTACACCTTC.

The rearrangement joins TRBV6-6 to TRBJ2-7; 8 bases agree with TRBD2. Germline lookup yields CDR1 MNHNY and CDR2 SVGAGI (reference sequence). V shed 5 bases and J 6 bases; nucleotides not matched to a gene: 15. This CDR3 is 16 amino acids long. In DNA, the CDR3 is TGTGCCAGCAGTCTGGACTTCTCCAGCGGGGGAGGCGAGCAGTACTTC. Protein: CASSLDFSSGGGEQYF.

Points on this clone: The junction shows a germline mismatch at one end, possibly a read error. The chain is built from TRBV30 and TRBJ2-5; maybe TRBD2 (6 bases). This CDR3 spans 13 amino acids. Germline loops: CDR1 GTSNPN, CDR2 SVGIG (reference sequence). CDR3 DNA: TGTGCCTGGAGTTTGGGACTTCAAGGGACCCAGTACTTC. This translates into CAWSLGLQGTQYF.

The CDR3 is CALEGGTGSSPLHF. CDR3 DNA sequence: TGTGCTCTGGAAGGCGGGACAGGAAGTTCACCCCTCCACTTT. This chain joins TRBV30 and TRBJ1-6, with 8 bases aligning to TRBD1. Germline lookup yields CDR1 GTSNPN and CDR2 SVGIG (reference sequence). The CDR3 extends over 14 amino acids.

This sequence joins TRBV6-5 and TRBJ2-3; 8 positions match TRBD2. J lost 10 bases, V lost 5 bases, and 8 bases had no gene match. The germline CDR1 and CDR2 sequences are MNHEY and SVGAGI. The length of the CDR3 is 13 residues. The CDR3 spells CASSRLTGGAQYF. In nucleotides, the CDR3 is TGTGCCAGCAGTAGACTGACGGGGGGGGCGCAGTATTTT.

The chain combines TRBV2 with TRBJ2-4; 9 nucleotides align to TRBD1. The CDR3 extends over 14 amino acids. J lost 8 bases, V lost 6 bases, and 8 bases had no gene match. From germline, CDR1 is SNHLY and CDR2 FYNNEI. CDR3 DNA: TGTGCCAGCAGCGGCGGGACAGGGTATCACATTCAGTACTTC. Translating it yields CASSGGTGYHIQYF.

This clone was observed a few times. J is TRBJ1-1 and V is TRBV9; 8 bases agree with TRBD1. Trimming at V came to 3 bases and at J to 1 base, leaving 2 bases not matched to a gene. The CDR3 runs to 14 residues. CDR1 and CDR2 from the germline V gene are SGDLS and YYNGEE. CDR3 amino acids: CASSATGANTEAFF. The CDR3 DNA follows: TGTGCCAGCAGCGCGACAGGGGCGAACACTGAAGCTTTCTTT.

This clone was recorded a few times. CDR3 bases: TGTGCCAGCAGGGGACAGTGGGGTTCCTACGAGCAGTACTTC. Translation gives CASRGQWGSYEQYF. The chain couples TRBV6-1 to TRBJ2-7, with TRBD1 matching over 7 bases. The CDR3 runs 14 residues. CDR1 is MNHNS and CDR2 is SASEGT in the germline V gene. V shed 6 bases and J 1 base; nucleotides not matched to a gene: 6.

The chain combines TRBV29-1 with TRBJ2-6; TRBD1 matches at 8 bases. Trimming removed 6 bases from V and 0 bases from J; junction bases left unmatched: 10. Germline V gene data show CDR1 as SQVTM and CDR2 as ANQGSEA. There are 17 residues in the CDR3. The CDR3 DNA sequence: TGCAGCGTCGCAACAGGGGGGAGTTACTCTGGGGCCAACGTCCTGACTTTC. It yields the protein CSVATGGSYSGANVLTF.

The sample holds a few counts of this clone. The V and J genes are TRBV29-1 and TRBJ1-2; tentative D call: TRBD1 (6 bases). V was shortened by 3 bases and J by 8 bases, with 16 bases between the two germline ends. The CDR3 runs 13 residues. The V gene's germline CDR1 is SQVTM and CDR2 ANQGSEA. The CDR3: CSVEGAGLGGYTF. The CDR3 DNA is TGCAGCGTTGAGGGGGCAGGGCTTGGAGGCTACACCTTC. The complete variable domain, with remaining parts taken from reference TRBV29-1 and TRBJ1-2, reads SAVISQKPSRDICQRGTSLTIQCQVDSQVTMMFWYRQQPGQSLTLIATANQGSEATYESGFVIDKFPISRPNLTFSTLTVSNMSPEDSSIYLCSVEGAGLGGYTFGSGTRLTVV.

This clone is a singleton in its sample. V and J are TRBV5-4 and TRBJ1-4, with 7 bases matching TRBD1. CDR1 and CDR2 (germline): SGHNT, YYREEE (reference sequence). The CDR3 totals 14 residues. With V trimmed by 0 bases and J by 8 bases, 4 bases remained unmatched. CDR3 coding DNA: TGTGCCAGCAGCTTGGACAGGGGTCACGAAAAACTGTTTTTT. Protein sequence: CASSLDRGHEKLFF.

This chain joins TRBV7-9 and TRBJ2-1; TRBD2 matches at 14 bases. J gave up 7 bases and V 3 bases, and 8 bases lay outside the gene matches. Germline CDR1 reads SEHNR; CDR2 reads FQNEAQ (reference sequence). The CDR3 contains 17 residues. The CDR3 is CASSLGLAGASGNEQFF. CDR3 sequence (DNA): TGTGCCAGCAGCTTGGGACTAGCGGGGGCATCGGGGAATGAGCAGTTCTTC.

This clone was found a few times. The chain has TRBV9 and TRBJ2-1; D gene ambiguous. The CDR3 is made up of 14 amino acids. Germline loops: CDR1 SGDLS, CDR2 YYNGEE. V dropped 2 bases and J dropped 9 bases, with 15 bases sitting between them. The CDR3 bases are TGTGCCAGCAGCGTTATGAACGCGGAAGGTGAGCAGTTCTTC. Protein: CASSVMNAEGEQFF.

The CDR3, as DNA: TGTGCCAGCACCTCCCACGCGGGCAGCTCCTACGAGCAGTACTTC. Translated: CASTSHAGSSYEQYF. The gene calls are TRBV11-2 and TRBJ2-7; D is perhaps TRBD2 (5 bases). The germline V gene encodes CDR1 SGHAT and CDR2 FQNNGV. The length of the CDR3 is 15 residues. V lost 7 bases to trimming and J lost 0 bases, with 16 bases between them.

This clone was observed a few times. V and J are TRBV9 and TRBJ2-7; a weak D match, TRBD1 (5 bases). The length of the CDR3 is 15 residues. CDR1 is SGDLS and CDR2 is YYNGEE in the germline V gene. V dropped 0 bases and J dropped 1 base, with 11 bases sitting between them. CDR3 DNA: TGTGCCAGCAGCGTAGCCCCGACAGATTCCTACGAGCAGTACTTC. This translates into CASSVAPTDSYEQYF.

The genes are TRBV4-2 and TRBJ1-5, with D perhaps TRBD1 (6 bases). Germline CDR1 LGHNA, CDR2 YNFKEQ. Between the trimmed V and J ends, which lost 4 bases and 3 bases, there was a span of 16 bases. The CDR3 covers 16 residues. Here the CDR3 DNA reads TGTGCCAGCAGCCCGAGGGGGGGGGCTTACAATCAGCCCCAGCATTTT. Translated: CASSPRGGAYNQPQHF.

The chain carries TRBV19 and TRBJ2-7, with TRBD1 identical over 7 bases. V was pared by 5 bases and J by 1 base, with 11 bases of the junction left unmatched. The CDR3 loop spans 16 amino acids. In germline, CDR1 is LNHDA, CDR2 SQIVND (reference sequence). Written as DNA, the CDR3 is TGTGCCAGTAGTCGAAGTCCCGGGACAGCTTCCTACGAGCAGTACTTC. It yields the protein CASSRSPGTASYEQYF.

This chain joins TRBV7-2 and TRBJ1-6; no reliable D call. V shed 1 base and J shed 10 bases, with 11 bases lying between them. The length of the CDR3 is 14 residues. Germline V lookup: CDR1 SGHTA, CDR2 FQGNSA. CDR3 region: CASSLVLSGSPLHF. CDR3 nucleotide sequence: TGTGCCAGCAGCTTAGTGCTGAGCGGGTCACCCCTCCACTTT. The full variable domain, rest sourced from reference TRBV7-2 and TRBJ1-6, is GAGVSQSPSNKVTEKGKDVELRCDPISGHTALYWYRQSLGQGLEFLIYFQGNSAPDKSGLPSDRFSAERTGGSVSTLTIQRTQQEDSAVYLCASSLVLSGSPLHFGNGTRLTVT.

The chain joins TRBV2 to TRBJ2-7, with 7 bases aligning to TRBD2. The CDR3 spans 14 residues. Germline CDR1 is SNHLY and CDR2 is FYNNEI. The J segment lost 2 bases and the V segment lost 6 bases, leaving 7 bases of the junction unmatched. CDR3 coding DNA: TGTGCCAGCAGGCTAGCGGTTCGAGCCTACGAGCAGTACTTC. Translation: CASRLAVRAYEQYF.

This clone appeared a few times. The chain combines TRBV2 with TRBJ2-7, with 7 bases matching TRBD2. This CDR3 is built from 13 residues. The V and J ends lost 1 base and 9 bases, in that order; junction bases with no gene match: 6. Per the germline V gene, CDR1 is SNHLY and CDR2 is FYNNEI. Here the CDR3 DNA reads TGTGCCAGCAGTGAAGTGGGGAGGGACCGGCAGTACTTC. Its protein is CASSEVGRDRQYF.

This clone has a single count. The rearrangement joins TRBV6-1 to TRBJ2-7; 8 bases fit TRBD1. Germline V gives CDR1 MNHNS, CDR2 SASEGT. J gave up 3 bases and V 1 base, and 2 bases lay outside the gene matches. The CDR3 covers 14 residues. The CDR3 here is CASSEGTGYYEQYF. The CDR3 nucleotides are TGTGCCAGCAGTGAAGGGACAGGGTACTACGAGCAGTACTTC.

This sequence joins TRBV6-5 and TRBJ1-5; D remains unclear. Trimming left V 6 bases short and J 0 bases short, with 12 bases between. The CDR3 is 15 residues long. Germline V CDR1 and CDR2: MNHEY, SVGAGI. CDR3 sequence reads: CASSSTQYSNQPQHF. In DNA form, the CDR3 reads TGTGCCAGCAGCTCCACACAATATAGCAATCAGCCCCAGCATTTT.

There are a few counts of this clone. This chain links TRBV5-1 with TRBJ2-3; 9 bases are a match to TRBD1. The trim removed 3 bases at V and 3 bases at J, leaving 2 bases unmatched. Per germline, CDR1 SGHRS and CDR2 YFSETQ. The CDR3 loop spans 14 amino acids. The CDR3 loop is CASSYDRGTDTQYF. For the CDR3, the DNA is TGCGCCAGCAGCTATGACAGGGGGACAGATACGCAGTATTTT.